This T cell receptor beta chain originates from a study of cytomegalovirus exposure and HLA in healthy donors. Findings and caveats of the study: Three chains linked to CMV were shown in vitro to be specific for CMV antigens. There were fewer than 200 TCR beta chains listed as cytomegalovirus-associated.

Assay used: immunoSEQ multiplex PCR; TCRdb lists only in-frame clones, some missing. The repertoire includes 99,000 or so clones, 86% of them detected once, and 3% to 4% sits in the top ten. As for this clone: The antigen is undetermined.

With 1 base removed from V and 4 bases from J, the gap between germline ends came to 13 bases. The CDR3 runs 15 residues. Germline V gives CDR1 LGHNA, CDR2 YNFKEQ. The genes are TRBV4-2 and TRBJ1-1; the D is unclear. The origin of this receptor is a woman aged 18-35 years in good health and CMV-seropositive. Specimen: PBMCs. The CDR3 here is CASSQVSPSFTEAFF. The CDR3 DNA reads as TGTGCCAGCAGCCAAGTAAGCCCAAGTTTCACTGAAGCTTTCTTT.